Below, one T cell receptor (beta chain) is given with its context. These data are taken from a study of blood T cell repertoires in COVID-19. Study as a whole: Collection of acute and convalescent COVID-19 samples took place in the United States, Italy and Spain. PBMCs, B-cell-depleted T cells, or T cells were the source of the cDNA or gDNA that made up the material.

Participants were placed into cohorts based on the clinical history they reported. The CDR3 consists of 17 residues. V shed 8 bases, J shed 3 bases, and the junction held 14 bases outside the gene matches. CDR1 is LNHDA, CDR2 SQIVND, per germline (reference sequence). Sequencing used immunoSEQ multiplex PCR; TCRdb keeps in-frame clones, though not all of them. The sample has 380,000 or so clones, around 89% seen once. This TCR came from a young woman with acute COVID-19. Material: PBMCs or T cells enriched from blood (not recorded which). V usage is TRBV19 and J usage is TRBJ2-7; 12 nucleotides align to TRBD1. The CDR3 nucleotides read TGTGCCAGTGGTTGGGACAGGGGGCGACCGACCGGCTACGAGCAGTACTTC. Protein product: CASGWDRGRPTGYEQYF.